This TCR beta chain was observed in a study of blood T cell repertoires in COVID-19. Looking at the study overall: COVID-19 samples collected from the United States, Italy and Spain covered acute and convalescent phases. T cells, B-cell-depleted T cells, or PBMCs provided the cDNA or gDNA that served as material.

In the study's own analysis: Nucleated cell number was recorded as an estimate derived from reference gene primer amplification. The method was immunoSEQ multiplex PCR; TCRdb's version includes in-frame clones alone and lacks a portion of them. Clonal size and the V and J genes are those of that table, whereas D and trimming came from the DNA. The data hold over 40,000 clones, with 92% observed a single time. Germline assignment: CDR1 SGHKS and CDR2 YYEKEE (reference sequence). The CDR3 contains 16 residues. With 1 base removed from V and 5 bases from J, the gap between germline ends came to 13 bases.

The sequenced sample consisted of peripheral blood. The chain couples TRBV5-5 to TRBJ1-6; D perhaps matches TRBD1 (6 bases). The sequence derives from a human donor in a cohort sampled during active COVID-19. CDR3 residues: CASSLRWHRDNSPLHF. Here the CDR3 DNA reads TGTGCCAGCAGCTTGCGCTGGCACAGGGATAATTCACCCCTCCACTTT.